A single sample is the source of the 24 T cell receptor beta chains below, sequenced in a study of blood T cell repertoires in COVID-19. TCRdb's table, derived via immunoSEQ multiplex PCR, lists solely in-frame clones and lacks some. Here the sample spans more than 300,000 clones, 86% being singletons. The source material was PBMCs or T cells enriched from blood (not recorded which). These receptors came from a man aged 25-45 years who had recovered from COVID-19.

The V gene is TRBV7-2, the J gene TRBJ2-1, with 11 bases that match TRBD2. V lost 6 bases and J lost 8; bases outside the gene matches: 9. Germline CDR1 is SGHTA and CDR2 is FQGNSA. CDR3 length: 15 amino acids. CDR3 sequence (DNA): TGTGCCAGCAGTCAAACTAGCGGGAGAACGGATGAGCAGTTCTTC. It encodes CASSQTSGRTDEQFF. Complete variable domain (other parts from reference TRBV7-2 and TRBJ2-1): GAGVSQSPSNKVTEKGKDVELRCDPISGHTALYWYRQSLGQGLEFLIYFQGNSAPDKSGLPSDRFSAERTGGSVSTLTIQRTQQEDSAVYLCASSQTSGRTDEQFFGPGTRLTVL.

The chain combines TRBV3-1 (or the pseudogene TRBV3-2) with TRBJ2-2, with D uncertain. The CDR3 length is 14 residues. Trimming stripped 0 bases from V and 9 bases from J, with 11 bases between. CDR1 is LGHDT, CDR2 YNNKEL, per germline (reference sequence). DNA of the CDR3: TGTGCCAGCAGCCAAGAATATGGTTACAGGGAGCTGTTTTTT. This codes for CASSQEYGYRELFF.

The chain recombines TRBV5-1 with TRBJ2-7, with 7 positions matching TRBD1. With V trimmed by 1 base and J by 7 bases, 8 bases remained unmatched. The CDR3 extends over 14 amino acids. CDR1 SGHRS and CDR2 YFSETQ come from the germline V gene. Here the CDR3 DNA reads TGCGCCAGCAGCTTGCCCGGGACAGTCGGTGAGCAGTACTTC. Translation: CASSLPGTVGEQYF.

The V call is TRBV12-5, the J call TRBJ1-3, with 9 bases aligning to TRBD1. Unmatched junction bases numbered 5, after V lost 7 bases and J lost 4 bases. The germline gives CDR1 LGHNT, CDR2 FRNRAP. This CDR3 spans 14 amino acids. The CDR3: CASERTGAGNTIYF. The CDR3 nucleotides are TGTGCTAGTGAGAGGACAGGGGCAGGAAACACCATATATTTT.

The chain couples TRBV5-6 to TRBJ1-4; 12 bases fit TRBD1. V was clipped by 3 bases and J by 6 bases; unmatched bases: 6. CDR3 size: 16 residues. The germline CDR1 and CDR2 sequences are SGHDT and YYEEEE. In DNA form, the CDR3 reads TGTGCCAGCAGCTCTGATGGGACAGGGGGCGATGAAAAACTGTTTTTT. This gives the protein CASSSDGTGGDEKLFF.

The chain employs TRBV6-5 and TRBJ2-7; D is undetermined. From germline, CDR1 is MNHEY and CDR2 SVGAGI. V dropped 8 bases and J dropped 1 base, with 6 bases sitting between them. There are 11 residues in the CDR3. This CDR3 reads CASYSSYEQYF. DNA of the CDR3: TGTGCCAGCTATTCTTCCTACGAGCAGTACTTC.

The rearrangement joins TRBV4-1 to TRBJ1-6; 7 nucleotides agree with TRBD1. Trimming took 2 bases from V and 9 from J; bases not matched to a gene: 7. Germline V gene data show CDR1 as MGHRA and CDR2 as YSYEKL. The CDR3 totals 15 residues. The DNA of the CDR3 is TGCGCCAGCAGCCAAACAACAGGGGCGTCTTCACCCCTCCACTTT. Its protein product is CASSQTTGASSPLHF.

The chain links TRBV20-1 to TRBJ2-3; 11 bases line up with TRBD2. From germline, CDR1 is DFQATT and CDR2 SNEGSKA (reference sequence). The CDR3 has 18 residues. Trimming removed 3 bases from V and 0 bases from J; junction bases left unmatched: 11. Here the CDR3 reads CSASAFPIAGGSTDTQYF. The CDR3 DNA reads as TGCAGTGCTAGTGCTTTTCCTATAGCGGGAGGGAGCACAGATACGCAGTATTTT.

The chain carries TRBV5-4 and TRBJ1-1; D is perhaps TRBD1 (6 bases). The CDR3 covers 14 residues. Germline CDR1 is SGHNT and CDR2 is YYREEE (reference sequence). V lost 5 bases to trimming and J lost 0 bases, with 11 bases between them. The CDR3 loop reads CASRQGRVNTEAFF. CDR3 in DNA: TGTGCCAGCAGACAGGGACGGGTGAACACTGAAGCTTTCTTT. The full variable domain, its missing parts supplied by reference TRBV5-4 and TRBJ1-1, is ETGVTQSPTHLIKTRGQQVTLRCSSQSGHNTVSWYQQALGQGPQFIFQYYREEENGRGNFPPRFSGLQFPNYSSELNVNALELDDSALYLCASRQGRVNTEAFFGQGTRLTVV.

Only a few counts were recorded for this clone. V is TRBV4-2 and J is TRBJ2-7; D is ambiguous. The germline V gene has CDR1 LGHNA and CDR2 YNFKEQ. The V gene lost 0 bases and the J gene lost 0 bases, with 12 bases spanning the gap. This CDR3 contains 16 residues. CDR3 region: CASSQDLYSYSYEQYF. CDR3 coding DNA: TGTGCCAGCAGCCAAGATCTTTACAGCTACTCCTACGAGCAGTACTTC.

This clone turned up a few times. This chain links TRBV15 with TRBJ2-3; weak D call: TRBD1 (5 bases). This CDR3 comprises 18 residues. Germline V gene sequence: CDR1 LNHNV, CDR2 YYDKDF (reference sequence). The ends were cut back, 3 bases at V and 0 bases at J, with 19 bases in the middle. The CDR3, as DNA: TGTGCCACCAGCAGTTGGGTTGACAGAACTACTAGCACAGATACGCAGTATTTT. Translation gives CATSSWVDRTTSTDTQYF. Looking up the rest from reference TRBV15 and TRBJ2-3 gives the full variable domain: DAMVIQNPRYQVTQFGKPVTLSCSQTLNHNVMYWYQQKSSQAPKLLFHYYDKDFNNEADTPDNFQSRRPNTSFCFLDIRSPGLGDTAMYLCATSSWVDRTTSTDTQYFGPGTRLTVL.

The chain couples TRBV7-9 to TRBJ2-3; D is possibly TRBD2 (6 bases). V shed 4 bases and J shed 3 bases, with 17 bases lying between them. This CDR3 region has 16 residues. CDR1 is SEHNR, CDR2 FQNEAQ, per germline (reference sequence). For the CDR3, the DNA is TGTGCCAGCAGCTCACTAGCTTCTCCGATTACAGATACGCAGTATTTT. It encodes CASSSLASPITDTQYF.

The V gene is TRBV29-1, the J gene TRBJ1-1, with 11 bases matching TRBD1. The ends lost 0 bases at V and 7 bases at J; junction bases unmatched: 7. The CDR3 length is 15 residues. The germline V gene has CDR1 SQVTM and CDR2 ANQGSEA. The CDR3 loop is CSVEDRRTGGLEAFF. The CDR3 bases are TGCAGCGTTGAAGACAGAAGGACAGGGGGCCTTGAAGCTTTCTTT.

This chain joins TRBV9 and TRBJ1-3; TRBD1 might be the D (6 bases). V lost 0 bases to trimming and J lost 0 bases, with 10 bases between them. Per the germline V gene, CDR1 is SGDLS and CDR2 is YYNGEE. The CDR3 loop spans 16 amino acids. The chain's CDR3 is CASSVEWTDSGNTIYF. The CDR3 coding sequence is TGTGCCAGCAGCGTAGAGTGGACAGACTCTGGAAACACCATATATTTT.

This clone was counted a few times. The chain couples TRBV19 to TRBJ1-2, with 7 bases identical to TRBD1. Looked up from germline, CDR1 is LNHDA and CDR2 is SQIVND (reference sequence). Trimming at V came to 5 bases and at J to 8 bases, leaving 11 bases not matched to a gene. The CDR3 covers 14 residues. The CDR3 loop is CASSHSDRASGYTF. The CDR3 DNA reads as TGTGCCAGTAGTCACAGTGACAGGGCTTCAGGCTACACCTTC.

V gene TRBV3-1 (or the pseudogene TRBV3-2) combines with J gene TRBJ1-6; 8 positions agree with TRBD1. Unmatched junction bases numbered 9, after V lost 4 bases and J lost 10 bases. Germline V lookup: CDR1 LGHDT, CDR2 YNNKEL (reference sequence). The CDR3 runs 15 residues. CDR3 sequence: CASSPGQGRGSPLHF. CDR3 coding DNA: TGTGCCAGCAGCCCAGGACAGGGAAGGGGATCACCCCTCCACTTT.

The chain couples TRBV9 to TRBJ1-3, with TRBD1 as a possible D gene (5 bases). The V gene lost 1 base and the J gene lost 0 bases, with 11 bases spanning the gap. The CDR3 is made up of 16 amino acids. CDR1 is SGDLS, CDR2 YYNGEE, per germline. CDR3 loop: CASSVTGSFSGNTIYF. The CDR3 bases are TGTGCCAGCAGCGTAACAGGTTCCTTCTCTGGAAACACCATATATTTT.

The J gene is TRBJ2-7, the V gene TRBV5-1, with TRBD1 matching over 8 bases. After removal of 2 bases from V and 4 bases from J, the junction contained 8 bases not matched to a gene. This CDR3 contains 15 residues. CDR1 is SGHRS and CDR2 is YFSETQ in the germline V gene. This CDR3 reads CASSFGAGGGYEQYF. The DNA of the CDR3 is TGCGCCAGCAGCTTCGGCGCAGGGGGCGGGTACGAGCAGTACTTC.

The chain employs TRBV28 and TRBJ2-3, with 9 bases that match TRBD2. Germline CDR1 and CDR2: MDHEN and SYDVKM. The J segment lost 0 bases and the V segment lost 5 bases, leaving 15 bases of the junction unmatched. The CDR3 loop spans 19 amino acids. This CDR3 is CASSTPRAGGPHSTDTQYF. The CDR3 DNA is TGTGCCAGCAGTACCCCCCGAGCGGGGGGTCCCCATAGCACAGATACGCAGTATTTT.

The chain has TRBV5-4 and TRBJ2-7; perhaps TRBD1 as D (5 bases). This CDR3 comprises 13 residues. Germline CDR1 and CDR2: SGHNT and YYREEE (reference sequence). With 1 base removed from V and 3 bases from J, the gap between germline ends came to 8 bases. CDR3 sequence: CASSLRQSYEQYF. The CDR3 DNA reads TGTGCCAGCAGCTTGCGACAGAGCTACGAGCAGTACTTC.

This chain joins TRBV6-1 and TRBJ2-4; 7 nucleotides agree with TRBD2. Germline CDR1 reads MNHNS; CDR2 reads SASEGT. The V and J ends lost 1 base and 3 bases, in that order; junction bases with no gene match: 0. The CDR3 consists of 14 residues. CDR3 residues: CASSEGTSKNIQYF. The CDR3 bases are TGTGCCAGCAGTGAAGGGACTAGCAAAAACATTCAGTACTTC.

The genes are TRBV9 and TRBJ2-7, with D possibly TRBD1 on 6 matching bases. This CDR3 has 16 amino acids. V lost 4 bases, J lost 4 bases, and 21 bases lay in between. Per germline, CDR1 SGDLS and CDR2 YYNGEE. This CDR3 is CASSTTPVEGGYEQYF. The CDR3 nucleotides are TGTGCCAGCAGCACCACTCCCGTTGAAGGGGGATACGAGCAGTACTTC.

The CDR3 here is CATTQDRVDNGYTF. The CDR3 bases are TGTGCCACCACCCAGGACAGGGTGGACAATGGCTACACCTTC. The chain carries TRBV15 and TRBJ1-2; TRBD1 matches 8 bases. The CDR3 totals 14 residues. Germline CDR1 and CDR2: LNHNV and YYDKDF (reference sequence). Trimming at V came to 7 bases and at J to 6 bases, leaving 10 bases not matched to a gene. The variable domain in full, completed from reference TRBV15 and TRBJ1-2, reads DAMVIQNPRYQVTQFGKPVTLSCSQTLNHNVMYWYQQKSSQAPKLLFHYYDKDFNNEADTPDNFQSRRPNTSFCFLDIRSPGLGDTAMYLCATTQDRVDNGYTFGSGTRLTVV.

The chain couples TRBV7-2 to TRBJ2-3, with 13 nucleotides matching TRBD2. Germline trimming cut 4 bases from V and 0 bases from J; bases unmatched to any gene: 10. The CDR3 is 19 amino acids. CDR1 and CDR2 from the germline V gene are SGHTA and FQGNSA. The CDR3 reads CASSSGLAGYVTSTDTQYF. The CDR3 DNA sequence: TGTGCCAGCAGCTCGGGACTAGCGGGATATGTTACTAGCACAGATACGCAGTATTTT. The full variable domain, with the rest looked up from reference TRBV7-2 and TRBJ2-3, is GAGVSQSPSNKVTEKGKDVELRCDPISGHTALYWYRQSLGQGLEFLIYFQGNSAPDKSGLPSDRFSAERTGGSVSTLTIQRTQQEDSAVYLCASSSGLAGYVTSTDTQYFGPGTRLTVL.